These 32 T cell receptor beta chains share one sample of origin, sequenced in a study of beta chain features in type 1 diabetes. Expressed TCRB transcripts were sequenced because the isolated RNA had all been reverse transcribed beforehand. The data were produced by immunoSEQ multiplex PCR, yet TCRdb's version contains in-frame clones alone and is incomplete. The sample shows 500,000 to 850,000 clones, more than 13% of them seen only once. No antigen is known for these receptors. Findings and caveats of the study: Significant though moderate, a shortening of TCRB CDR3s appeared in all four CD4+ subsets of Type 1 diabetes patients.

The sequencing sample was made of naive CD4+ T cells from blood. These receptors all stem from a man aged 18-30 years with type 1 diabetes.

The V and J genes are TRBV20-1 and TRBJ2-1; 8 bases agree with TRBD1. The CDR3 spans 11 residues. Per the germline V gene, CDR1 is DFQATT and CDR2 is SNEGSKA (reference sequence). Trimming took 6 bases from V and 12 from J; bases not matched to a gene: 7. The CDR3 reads CSAIGQGGQFF. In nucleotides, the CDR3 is TGCAGTGCGATCGGACAGGGAGGGCAGTTCTTC.

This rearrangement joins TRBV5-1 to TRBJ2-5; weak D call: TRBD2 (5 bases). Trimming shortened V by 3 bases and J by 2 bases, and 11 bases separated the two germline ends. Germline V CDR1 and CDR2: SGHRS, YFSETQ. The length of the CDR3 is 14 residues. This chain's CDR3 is CASSWLGVQETQYF. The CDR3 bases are TGCGCCAGCAGCTGGCTCGGGGTGCAAGAGACCCAGTACTTC.

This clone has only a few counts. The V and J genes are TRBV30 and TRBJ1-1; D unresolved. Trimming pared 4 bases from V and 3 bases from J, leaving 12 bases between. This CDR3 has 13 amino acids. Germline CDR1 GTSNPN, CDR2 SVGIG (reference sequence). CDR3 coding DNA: TGTGCCTGGACTATTCTCGCGGACACTGAAGCTTTCTTT. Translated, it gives CAWTILADTEAFF.

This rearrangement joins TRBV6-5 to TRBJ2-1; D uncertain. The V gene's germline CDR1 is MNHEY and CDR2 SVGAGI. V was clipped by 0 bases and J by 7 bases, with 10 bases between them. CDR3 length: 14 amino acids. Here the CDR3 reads CASSYSPTMNEQFF. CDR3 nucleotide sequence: TGTGCCAGCAGTTACTCGCCGACCATGAATGAGCAGTTCTTC.

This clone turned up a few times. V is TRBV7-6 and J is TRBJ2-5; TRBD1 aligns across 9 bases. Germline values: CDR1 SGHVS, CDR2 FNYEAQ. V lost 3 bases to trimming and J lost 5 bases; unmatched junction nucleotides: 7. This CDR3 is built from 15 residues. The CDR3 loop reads CASSLGTGLGETQYF. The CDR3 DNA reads TGTGCCAGCAGCTTGGGGACAGGGCTCGGGGAGACCCAGTACTTC. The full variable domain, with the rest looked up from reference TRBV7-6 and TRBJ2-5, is GAGVSQSPRYKVTKRGQDVALRCDPISGHVSLYWYRQALGQGPEFLTYFNYEAQQDKSGLPNDRFSAERPEGSISTLTIQRTEQRDSAMYRCASSLGTGLGETQYFGPGTRLLVL.

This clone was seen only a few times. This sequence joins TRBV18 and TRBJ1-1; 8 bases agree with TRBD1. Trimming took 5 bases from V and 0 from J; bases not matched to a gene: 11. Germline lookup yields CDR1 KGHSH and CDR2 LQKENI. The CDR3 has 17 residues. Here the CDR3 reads CASSSRTGRGMNTEAFF. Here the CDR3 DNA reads TGTGCCAGCTCATCTAGGACAGGGCGTGGGATGAACACTGAAGCTTTCTTT.

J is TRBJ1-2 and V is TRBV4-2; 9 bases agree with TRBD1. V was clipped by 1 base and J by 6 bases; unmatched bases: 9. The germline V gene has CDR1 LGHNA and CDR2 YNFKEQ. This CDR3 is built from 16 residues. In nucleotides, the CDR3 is TGTGCCAGCAGCCAAGTGGGGACAGGGAGAACCCATGGCTACACCTTC. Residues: CASSQVGTGRTHGYTF.

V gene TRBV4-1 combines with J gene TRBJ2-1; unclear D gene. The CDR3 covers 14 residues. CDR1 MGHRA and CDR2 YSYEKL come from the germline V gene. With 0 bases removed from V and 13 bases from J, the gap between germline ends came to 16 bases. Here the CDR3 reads CASSQDRWAPTQFF. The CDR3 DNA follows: TGCGCCAGCAGCCAAGATAGATGGGCCCCGACTCAGTTCTTC.

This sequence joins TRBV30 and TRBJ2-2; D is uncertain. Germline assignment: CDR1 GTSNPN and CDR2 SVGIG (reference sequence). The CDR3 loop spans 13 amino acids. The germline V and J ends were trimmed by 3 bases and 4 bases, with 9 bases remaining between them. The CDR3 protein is CAWSLRFTGELFF. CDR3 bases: TGTGCCTGGAGCTTGAGGTTCACCGGGGAGCTGTTTTTT.

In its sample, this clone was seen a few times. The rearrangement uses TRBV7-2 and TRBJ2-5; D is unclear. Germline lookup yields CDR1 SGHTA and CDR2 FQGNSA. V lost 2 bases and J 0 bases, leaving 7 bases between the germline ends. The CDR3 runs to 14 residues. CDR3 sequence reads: CASSLSRDQETQYF. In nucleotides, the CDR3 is TGTGCCAGCAGCTTATCCCGGGACCAAGAGACCCAGTACTTC.

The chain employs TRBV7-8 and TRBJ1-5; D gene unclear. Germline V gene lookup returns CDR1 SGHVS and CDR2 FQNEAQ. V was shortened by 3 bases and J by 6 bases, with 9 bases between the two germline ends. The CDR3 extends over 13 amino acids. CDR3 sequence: CASSFRNSQPQHF. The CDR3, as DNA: TGTGCCAGCAGCTTTCGTAACAGTCAGCCCCAGCATTTT.

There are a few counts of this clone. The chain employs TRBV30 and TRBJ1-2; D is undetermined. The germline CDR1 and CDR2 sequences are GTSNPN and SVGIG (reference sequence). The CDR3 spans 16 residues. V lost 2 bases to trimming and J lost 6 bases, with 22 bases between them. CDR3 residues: CAWSREQPFQTDGYTF. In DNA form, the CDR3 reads TGTGCCTGGAGTCGCGAGCAGCCCTTCCAGACCGATGGCTACACCTTC.

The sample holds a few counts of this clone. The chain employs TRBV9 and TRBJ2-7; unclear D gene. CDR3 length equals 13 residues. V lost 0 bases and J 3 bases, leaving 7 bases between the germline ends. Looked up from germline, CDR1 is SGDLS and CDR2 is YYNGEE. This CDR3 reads CASSVARGYEQYF. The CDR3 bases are TGTGCCAGCAGCGTAGCTAGAGGCTACGAGCAGTACTTC.

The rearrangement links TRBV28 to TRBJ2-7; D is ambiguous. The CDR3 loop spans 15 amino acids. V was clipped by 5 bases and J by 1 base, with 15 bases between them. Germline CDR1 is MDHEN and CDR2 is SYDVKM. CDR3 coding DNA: TGTGCCAGCAGTCCCCTACATAGGGATTCCTACGAGCAGTACTTC. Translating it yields CASSPLHRDSYEQYF.

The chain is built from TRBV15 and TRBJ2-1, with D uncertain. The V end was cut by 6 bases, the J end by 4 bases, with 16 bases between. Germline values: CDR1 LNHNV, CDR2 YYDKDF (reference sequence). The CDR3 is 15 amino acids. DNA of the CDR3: TGTGCCACCAGTGCGGCGATCCCCCTTTACAATGAGCAGTTCTTC. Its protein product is CATSAAIPLYNEQFF. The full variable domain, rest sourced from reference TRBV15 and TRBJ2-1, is DAMVIQNPRYQVTQFGKPVTLSCSQTLNHNVMYWYQQKSSQAPKLLFHYYDKDFNNEADTPDNFQSRRPNTSFCFLDIRSPGLGDTAMYLCATSAAIPLYNEQFFGPGTRLTVL.

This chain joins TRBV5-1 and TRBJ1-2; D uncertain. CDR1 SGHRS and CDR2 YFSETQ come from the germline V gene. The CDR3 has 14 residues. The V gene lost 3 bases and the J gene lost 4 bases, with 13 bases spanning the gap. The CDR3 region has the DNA TGCGCCAGCAGCTCCCAGGCCCTCTCCTATGGCTACACCTTC. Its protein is CASSSQALSYGYTF.

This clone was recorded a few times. The CDR3 DNA follows: TGTGCCAGCAGCCCCGGGGGTAACTCTGAAGCTTTCTTT. It specifies CASSPGGNSEAFF. The V call is TRBV7-9, the J call TRBJ1-1, with D possibly being TRBD1 (5 bases). The CDR3 has 13 residues. V dropped 5 bases and J dropped 6 bases, with 13 bases sitting between them. CDR1 and CDR2 (germline): SEHNR, FQNEAQ (reference sequence).

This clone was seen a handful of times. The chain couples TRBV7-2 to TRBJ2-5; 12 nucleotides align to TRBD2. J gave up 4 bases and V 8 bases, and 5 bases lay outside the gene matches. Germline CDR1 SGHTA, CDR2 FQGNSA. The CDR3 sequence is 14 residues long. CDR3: CASASGGARETQYF. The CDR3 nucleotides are TGTGCCAGCGCTAGCGGGGGGGCGAGAGAGACCCAGTACTTC.

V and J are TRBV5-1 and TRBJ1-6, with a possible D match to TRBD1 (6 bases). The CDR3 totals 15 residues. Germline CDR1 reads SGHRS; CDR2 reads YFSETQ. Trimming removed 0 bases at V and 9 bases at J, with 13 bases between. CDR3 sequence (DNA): TGCGCCAGCAGCTTGGTGGGGGCTTCGGGTTCACCCCTCCACTTT. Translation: CASSLVGASGSPLHF.

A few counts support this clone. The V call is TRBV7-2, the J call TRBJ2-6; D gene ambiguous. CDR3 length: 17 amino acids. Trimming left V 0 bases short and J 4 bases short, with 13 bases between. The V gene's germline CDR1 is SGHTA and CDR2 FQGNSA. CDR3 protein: CASSLAGQTAGANVLTF. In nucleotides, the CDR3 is TGTGCCAGCAGCTTAGCTGGGCAGACGGCGGGGGCCAACGTCCTGACTTTC.

The CDR3 coding sequence is TGTGCCAGCAGCTTAGTACACCAAGAGACCCAGTACTTC. The encoded protein is CASSLVHQETQYF. The chain recombines TRBV13 with TRBJ2-5; no firm D call. V lost 1 base, J lost 0 bases, and 3 bases lay in between. Per germline, CDR1 PRHDT and CDR2 FYEKMQ (reference sequence). This CDR3 contains 13 residues.

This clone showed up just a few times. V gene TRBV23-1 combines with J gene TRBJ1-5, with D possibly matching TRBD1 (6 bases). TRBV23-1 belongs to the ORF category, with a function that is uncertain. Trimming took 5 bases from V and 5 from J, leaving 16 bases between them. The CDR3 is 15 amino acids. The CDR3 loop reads CASSKEGVCDQPQHF. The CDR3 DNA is TGCGCCAGCAGTAAAGAGGGGGTTTGTGATCAGCCCCAGCATTTT.

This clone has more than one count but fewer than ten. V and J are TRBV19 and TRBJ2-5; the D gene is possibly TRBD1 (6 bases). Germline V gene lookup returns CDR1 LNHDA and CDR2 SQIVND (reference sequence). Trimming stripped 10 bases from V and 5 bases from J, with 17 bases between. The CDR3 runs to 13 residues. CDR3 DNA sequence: TGTGCCATCGGACAACAGGGCGGGGAGACCCAGTACTTC. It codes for CAIGQQGGETQYF.

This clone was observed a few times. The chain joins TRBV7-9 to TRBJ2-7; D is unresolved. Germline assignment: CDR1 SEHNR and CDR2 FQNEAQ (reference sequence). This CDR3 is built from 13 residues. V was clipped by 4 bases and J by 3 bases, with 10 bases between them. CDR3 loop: CASSSEKFYEQYF. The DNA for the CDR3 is TGTGCCAGCAGCTCGGAGAAATTCTACGAGCAGTACTTC.

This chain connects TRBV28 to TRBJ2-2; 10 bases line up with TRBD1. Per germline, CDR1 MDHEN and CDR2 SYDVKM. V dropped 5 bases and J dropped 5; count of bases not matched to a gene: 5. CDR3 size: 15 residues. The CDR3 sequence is CASSTPGQGTGELFF. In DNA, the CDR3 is TGTGCCAGCAGTACGCCGGGACAGGGGACCGGGGAGCTGTTTTTT.

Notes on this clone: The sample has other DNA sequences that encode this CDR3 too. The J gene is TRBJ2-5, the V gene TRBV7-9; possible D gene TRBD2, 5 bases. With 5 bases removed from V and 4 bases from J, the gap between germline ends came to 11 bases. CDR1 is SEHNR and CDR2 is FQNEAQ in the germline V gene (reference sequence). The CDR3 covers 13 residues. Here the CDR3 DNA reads TGTGCCAGCAGCCTCGGGATACGAGAGACCCAGTACTTC. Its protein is CASSLGIRETQYF.

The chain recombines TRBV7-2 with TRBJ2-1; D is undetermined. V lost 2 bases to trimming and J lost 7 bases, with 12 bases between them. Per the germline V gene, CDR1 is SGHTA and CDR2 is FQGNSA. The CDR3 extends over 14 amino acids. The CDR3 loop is CASSLNLRKNEQFF. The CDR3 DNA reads TGTGCCAGCAGCTTAAACTTGCGGAAGAATGAGCAGTTCTTC.

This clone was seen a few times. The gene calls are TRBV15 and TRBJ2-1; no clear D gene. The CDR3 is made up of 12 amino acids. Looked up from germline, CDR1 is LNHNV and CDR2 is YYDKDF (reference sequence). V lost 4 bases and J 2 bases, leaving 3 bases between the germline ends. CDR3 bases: TGTGCCACCAGCAAGCCCTACAATGAGCAGTTCTTC. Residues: CATSKPYNEQFF.

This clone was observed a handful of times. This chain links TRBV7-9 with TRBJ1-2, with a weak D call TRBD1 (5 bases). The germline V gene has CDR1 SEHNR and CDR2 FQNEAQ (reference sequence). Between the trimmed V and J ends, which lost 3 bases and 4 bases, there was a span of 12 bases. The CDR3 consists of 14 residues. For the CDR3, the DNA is TGTGCCAGCAGCTTTTCACAGGCATCCTATGGCTACACCTTC. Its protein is CASSFSQASYGYTF.

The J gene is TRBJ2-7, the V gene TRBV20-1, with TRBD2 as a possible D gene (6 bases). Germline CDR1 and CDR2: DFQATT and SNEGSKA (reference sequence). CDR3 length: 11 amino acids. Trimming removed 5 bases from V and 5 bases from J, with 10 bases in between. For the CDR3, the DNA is TGCAGTGCTCCCCGGGGGAACGAGCAGTACTTC. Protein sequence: CSAPRGNEQYF.

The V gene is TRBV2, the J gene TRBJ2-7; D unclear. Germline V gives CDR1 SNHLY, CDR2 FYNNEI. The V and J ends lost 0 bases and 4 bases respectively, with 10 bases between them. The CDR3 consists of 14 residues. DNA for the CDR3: TGTGCCAGCAGTGAAGCACCCACCCCTTACGAGCAGTACTTC. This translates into CASSEAPTPYEQYF.

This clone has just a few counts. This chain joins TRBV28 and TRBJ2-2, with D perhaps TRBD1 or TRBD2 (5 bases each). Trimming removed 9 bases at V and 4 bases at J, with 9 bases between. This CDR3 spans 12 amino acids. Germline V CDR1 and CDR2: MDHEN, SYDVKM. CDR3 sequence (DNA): TGTGCCAGTACTGGGGGCACCGGGGAGCTGTTTTTT. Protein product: CASTGGTGELFF.